A selection of T cell receptor beta chains follows, all from one sample in a study of blood T cell repertoires in COVID-19. Sequencing used immunoSEQ multiplex PCR; TCRdb keeps in-frame clones, though not all of them. The top ten clones hold approximately 6.3% of a sample with fewer than 90,000 clones, roughly 80% of them seen once. The source material was peripheral blood. All receptors come from a man aged 70 or older with COVID-19, enrolled during active disease. Each CDR3 is given with its conserved first and last residue. Fields, in order: J gene, clone size, D gene, V gene, CDR3 DNA, CDR3 protein. The D gene is left open where the match is weak. Clone size is stated in some rows and not others, as once, few, many or a class when expanded.

TRBJ2-5	-	-	TRBV7-2	TGTGCCAGCAGTCACAATCAGGGATTACAAGAGACCCAGTACTTC	CASSHNQGLQETQYF
TRBJ2-1	-	-	TRBV29-1	TGCAGCGCTGACCTAAACTACAATGAGCAGTTCTTC	CSADLNYNEQFF
TRBJ2-7	-	TRBD1	TRBV6-2/TRBV6-3	TGTGCCAGCAGTTACCCCCGGACAGGGAAGAACGAGCAGTACTTC	CASSYPRTGKNEQYF
TRBJ1-5	-	-	TRBV11-2	TGTGCCAGCAGCTTTGGGACATCTAGCAATCAGCCCCAGCATTTT	CASSFGTSSNQPQHF
TRBJ2-5	once	TRBD2	TRBV29-1	TGCAGCGCTCTCACTCACGGGGGGGAGACCCAGTACTTC	CSALTHGGETQYF
TRBJ2-5	-	TRBD2	TRBV5-4	TGTGCCAGCAGCCTAGCGGGAGGAAGACGGGAGACCCAGTACTTC	CASSLAGGRRETQYF
TRBJ1-2	-	TRBD1	TRBV7-3	TGTGCCAGCAGCTCCGGGACAGAATATGGCTACACCTTC	CASSSGTEYGYTF
TRBJ1-1	-	-	TRBV7-3	TGTGCCAGCAGCCGAGGGTCGGGGAACACTGAAGCTTTCTTT	CASSRGSGNTEAFF
TRBJ2-1	-	TRBD1	TRBV11-2	TGTGCCAGCAGCTTATCCGGGACAGGGGGCCTAGATGAGCAGTTCTTC	CASSLSGTGGLDEQFF
TRBJ2-1	-	-	TRBV7-2	TGTGCCAGCAGCTTATGGGGGCGCCTTGGGGAGCAGTTCTTC	CASSLWGRLGEQFF
TRBJ1-4	-	-	TRBV7-2	TGTGCCAGCAGCCCGTCGGGGGGAAAACTGTTTTTT	CASSPSGGKLFF
TRBJ1-2	-	-	TRBV19	TGTGCCAGTAGTATCCGTGAGGGGGACTATTATGGCTACACCTTC	CASSIREGDYYGYTF
TRBJ1-2	-	-	TRBV2	TGTGCCAGCATTGGGGGGAGCTATGGCTACACCTTC	CASIGGSYGYTF
TRBJ1-4	-	-	TRBV28	TGTGCCAGCAGTTTAATCAATTTCCAGGCGAGACTGTTTTTT	CASSLINFQARLFF
TRBJ1-2	few	TRBD1	TRBV6-5	TGTGCCAGCAGTCGACAGGGCCATGGCTACACCTTC	CASSRQGHGYTF
TRBJ1-4	-	-	TRBV29-1	TGCAGCGTTTTTGTGGGCCGTGCAACTAATGAAAAACTGTTTTTT	CSVFVGRATNEKLFF
TRBJ1-4	-	TRBD1	TRBV2	TGTGCCAGCAGTGAACGGACAGGGGGTTTAACTAATGAAAAACTGTTTTTT	CASSERTGGLTNEKLFF
TRBJ1-1	few	-	TRBV3-1/TRBV3-2	TGTGCCAGCAGCCAGTACACAGGGCGAACTGAAGCTTTCTTT	CASSQYTGRTEAFF
TRBJ1-4	-	-	TRBV15	TGTGCCACCAGCAGAGATGCGGGGACCGGAGAAAAACTGTTTTTT	CATSRDAGTGEKLFF
TRBJ1-1	-	-	TRBV20-1	TGCAGTGTTCGGAGGACTGAAGCTTTCTTT	CSVRRTEAFF
TRBJ1-1	few	-	TRBV12-3/TRBV12-4	TGTGCCAGCAGGACAGGTACTGAAGCTTTCTTT	CASRTGTEAFF
TRBJ1-1	-	TRBD1	TRBV27	TGTGCCAGCCGGGACAGGTTGAACACTGAAGCTTTCTTT	CASRDRLNTEAFF